Below are 17 T cell receptor beta chains sequenced from a single sample in a study of blood T cell repertoires in COVID-19. Here immunoSEQ multiplex PCR was the method, and the copy in TCRdb shows in-frame clones only, minus some. Among hundreds of thousands of clones listed, about 87% were seen once. Sequenced sample: PBMCs or T cells enriched from blood (not recorded which). The receptors originated from a woman in her thirties or forties with acute COVID-19.

This clone came up a few times. V and J are TRBV3-1 (or the pseudogene TRBV3-2) and TRBJ1-1; no reliable D call. This CDR3 is 13 amino acids long. Per the germline V gene, CDR1 is LGHDT and CDR2 is YNNKEL (reference sequence). Trimming pared 6 bases from V and 1 base from J, leaving 9 bases between. DNA of the CDR3: TGTGCCAGCAGGCTTGGAGGGAACACTGAAGCTTTCTTT. This gives the protein CASRLGGNTEAFF.

The V call is TRBV27, the J call TRBJ1-1; D is ambiguous. V was shortened by 7 bases and J by 3 bases, with 15 bases between the two germline ends. The CDR3 contains 14 residues. Per germline, CDR1 MNHEY and CDR2 SMNVEV (reference sequence). The CDR3 coding sequence is TGTGCCAGCACCCTACAAATCGGGTACACTGAAGCTTTCTTT. Translating gives CASTLQIGYTEAFF.

The V gene is TRBV18, the J gene TRBJ1-5; D gene uncertain. The CDR3 is made up of 15 amino acids. V dropped 3 bases and J dropped 0 bases, with 9 bases sitting between them. CDR1 and CDR2 (germline): KGHSH, LQKENI. The CDR3 sequence is CASSPRWASNQPQHF. The CDR3 DNA is TGTGCCAGCTCACCCCGTTGGGCTAGCAATCAGCCCCAGCATTTT.

This clone was seen only once. The chain carries TRBV6-5 and TRBJ2-2; 11 positions match TRBD2. With V trimmed by 1 base and J by 9 bases, 4 bases remained unmatched. The germline V gene encodes CDR1 MNHEY and CDR2 SVGAGI. The CDR3 spans 15 residues. The chain's CDR3 is CASSYFSGRARELFF. In nucleotides, the CDR3 is TGTGCCAGCAGTTACTTTAGCGGGAGGGCCCGGGAGCTGTTTTTT.

The chain couples TRBV2 to TRBJ1-4; D is possibly TRBD1 (5 bases). With 3 bases removed from V and 8 bases from J, the gap between germline ends came to 13 bases. There are 14 residues in the CDR3. Germline CDR1 SNHLY, CDR2 FYNNEI. CDR3 in DNA: TGTGCCAGCAGTGACTTGACAGAAACCGAAAAACTGTTTTTT. As protein: CASSDLTETEKLFF.

This clone was observed a single time. The J gene is TRBJ2-3, the V gene TRBV6-9; D may be TRBD2 (7 bases). The CDR3 runs to 15 residues. Trimming removed 2 bases from V and 6 bases from J, with 15 bases in between. CDR1 and CDR2 (germline): MNHGY, SVAAGI. DNA for the CDR3: TGTGCCAGCAGTTATGGGGGGGCTCTCAGGGATACGCAGTATTTT. It encodes CASSYGGALRDTQYF.

A few counts support this clone. In DNA, the CDR3 is TGTGCCAGCAGCCAACGGACAGGGACAGGAAACACCATATATTTT. Translating gives CASSQRTGTGNTIYF. V usage is TRBV3-1 (or the pseudogene TRBV3-2) and J usage is TRBJ1-3; the match to TRBD1 covers 8 bases. The CDR3 is made up of 15 amino acids. The V and J ends lost 2 bases and 4 bases, in that order; junction bases with no gene match: 4. Looked up from germline, CDR1 is LGHDT and CDR2 is YNNKEL (reference sequence).

This chain uses TRBV14 with TRBJ2-1, with TRBD2 matching over 13 bases. Looked up from germline, CDR1 is SGHDN and CDR2 is FVKESK. The CDR3 is 16 residues long. With 3 bases clipped from V and 8 bases from J, the junction kept 7 bases outside the gene matches. The CDR3 region is CASSQPGLAGADEQFF. The CDR3, as DNA: TGTGCCAGCAGCCAGCCAGGACTAGCGGGAGCCGATGAGCAGTTCTTC.

CDR3 nucleotide sequence: TGTGCCAGCAGCCAAGGGATGGCAGGGCCATCAGATACGCAGTATTTT. This sequence encodes CASSQGMAGPSDTQYF. The genes are TRBV4-2 and TRBJ2-3; weak D call: TRBD1 (5 bases). The CDR3 extends over 16 amino acids. Germline values: CDR1 LGHNA, CDR2 YNFKEQ. Trimming removed 1 base from V and 4 bases from J, with 15 bases in between.

This chain connects TRBV28 to TRBJ2-1; TRBD2 aligns across 9 bases. This CDR3 comprises 17 residues. The V and J ends lost 6 bases and 2 bases, in that order; junction bases with no gene match: 11. Per germline, CDR1 MDHEN and CDR2 SYDVKM. The DNA for the CDR3 is TGTGCCAGCAGCCGCGGGGGGGGGACTAGTGCCTACAATGAGCAGTTCTTC. It encodes CASSRGGGTSAYNEQFF.

CDR3 DNA: TGCGCCAGCAGTTTTAAGCGGCCGGGCTCCTACAATGAGCAGTTCTTC. Translating it yields CASSFKRPGSYNEQFF. This chain uses TRBV10-1 with TRBJ2-1; D perhaps matches TRBD2 (5 bases). CDR1 and CDR2 (germline): WNHNN, SYGVQD (reference sequence). V was cut by 5 bases and J by 0 bases, with 14 bases left in between. This CDR3 contains 16 residues.

In DNA, the CDR3 is TGTGCCAGCAGTTCCCCAGGGACAGGGGTCATTGAAGCTTTCTTT. Its protein is CASSSPGTGVIEAFF. The rearrangement uses TRBV28 and TRBJ1-1, with 10 bases lining up with TRBD1. Germline V lookup: CDR1 MDHEN, CDR2 SYDVKM. The CDR3 covers 15 residues. The V segment lost 4 bases and the J segment 7 bases; nucleotides outside the gene matches: 9.

The genes are TRBV18 and TRBJ1-1; TRBD1 might be the D (6 bases). V lost 6 bases, J lost 2 bases, and 16 bases lay in between. CDR1 and CDR2 from the germline V gene are KGHSH and LQKENI. This CDR3 spans 15 amino acids. CDR3: CASSWEGEFNTEAFF. The DNA of the CDR3 is TGTGCCAGCTCTTGGGAGGGGGAGTTCAACACTGAAGCTTTCTTT.

The V and J genes are TRBV28 and TRBJ1-2, with D possibly being TRBD1 (5 bases). V was trimmed by 3 bases and J by 2 bases, leaving 7 bases between them. The CDR3 contains 13 residues. Germline V gene sequence: CDR1 MDHEN, CDR2 SYDVKM. CDR3 sequence reads: CASSLGGNYGYTF. The DNA of the CDR3 is TGTGCCAGCAGTTTGGGGGGGAACTATGGCTACACCTTC.

This clone was observed a handful of times. The gene calls are TRBV7-9 and TRBJ2-1; 7 positions agree with TRBD2. Trimming cost V 5 bases and J 0 bases; bases outside gene matches: 7. The germline gives CDR1 SEHNR, CDR2 FQNEAQ (reference sequence). The CDR3 consists of 16 residues. The CDR3 DNA is TGTGCCAGCAGCACCTACCGGACTAGCTCCTACAATGAGCAGTTCTTC. It translates to CASSTYRTSSYNEQFF.

J is TRBJ2-3 and V is TRBV10-3, with D possibly TRBD1 on 5 matching bases. This CDR3 has 13 residues. V was shortened by 5 bases and J by 2 bases, with 8 bases between the two germline ends. Per germline, CDR1 ENHRY and CDR2 SYGVKD. Written as DNA, the CDR3 is TGTGCCATCAGTAAGACAGACACAGATACGCAGTATTTT. Translation gives CAISKTDTDTQYF.

In its sample, this clone was seen once. This chain connects TRBV5-6 to TRBJ1-5, with 10 positions matching TRBD1. The CDR3 totals 15 residues. The V segment lost 3 bases and the J segment 7 bases; nucleotides outside the gene matches: 7. Per germline, CDR1 SGHDT and CDR2 YYEEEE. CDR3 DNA sequence: TGTGCCAGCAGCTCGACAGGGGGCGCAGAACAGCCCCAGCATTTT. Its translation: CASSSTGGAEQPQHF.